The 20 T cell receptor beta chains presented below share a single source sample, sequenced in a study of memory CD4+ T cells and cytomegalovirus serostatus. This table comes from immunoSEQ multiplex PCR, and its TCRdb copy is limited to in-frame clones, with some not included. The top ten clones hold 0.61% of a sample with about 50,000 clones, more than 60% of them seen once. Single viable CD3+CD4+CD8-CD45RO+ cells were sorted as the memory CD4+ T cells. Sequencing was performed on memory CD4+ T cells from blood. The origin of the receptors is an adult in good health and CMV-seronegative.

This chain joins TRBV5-1 and TRBJ2-3; 11 positions agree with TRBD2. From germline, CDR1 is SGHRS and CDR2 YFSETQ. The CDR3 sequence is 15 residues long. V dropped 4 bases and J dropped 6; count of bases not matched to a gene: 7. The CDR3 protein is CASSASSGGLDTQYF. As DNA, the CDR3 is TGCGCCAGCAGCGCCTCTAGCGGGGGGCTTGATACGCAGTATTTT.

By sample share, this clone is medium-sized. As DNA, the CDR3 is TGTGCCAGCAGCCAGGGTCCCATGAACACTGAAGCTTTCTTT. Its protein is CASSQGPMNTEAFF. The chain is built from TRBV11-3 and TRBJ1-1, with D possibly TRBD1 on 5 matching bases. Germline CDR1 is SGHNT and CDR2 is YENEEA. The V and J ends lost 5 bases and 0 bases respectively, with 10 bases between them. CDR3 length: 14 residues.

The chain recombines TRBV27 with TRBJ2-7, with 12 nucleotides matching TRBD1. The CDR3 has 20 residues. With 3 bases clipped from V and 2 bases from J, the junction kept 17 bases outside the gene matches. Germline assignment: CDR1 MNHEY and CDR2 SMNVEV (reference sequence). This CDR3 is CASSFRWGQGASSPTYEQYF. CDR3 nucleotide sequence: TGTGCCAGCAGTTTTAGGTGGGGACAGGGGGCCTCCTCGCCTACCTACGAGCAGTACTTC.

The chain joins TRBV13 to TRBJ2-7, with D possibly TRBD2 on 5 matching bases. Deletions cut 6 bases from V and 0 bases from J, with 18 bases between. The CDR3 is made up of 16 amino acids. Germline lookup yields CDR1 PRHDT and CDR2 FYEKMQ (reference sequence). The CDR3 DNA sequence: TGTGCCAGCAGTGGTCAGGCCCTAGGGAGCTCCTACGAGCAGTACTTC. This gives the protein CASSGQALGSSYEQYF.

The V gene is TRBV6-6, the J gene TRBJ1-2, with TRBD1 matching 8 bases. This CDR3 contains 13 residues. Germline-derived CDR1 and CDR2 are MNHNY and SVGAGI (reference sequence). The V gene end was trimmed by 6 bases and the J gene end by 3 bases; junction bases not matched to a gene: 3. The CDR3 is CASSSTGDYGYTF. The CDR3 DNA is TGTGCCAGCAGCTCGACAGGGGACTATGGCTACACCTTC.

The J gene is TRBJ1-2, the V gene TRBV16; no firm D call. The CDR3 spans 21 residues. Between the trimmed V and J ends, which lost 5 bases and 4 bases, there was a span of 35 bases. CDR1 and CDR2 (germline): KGHSY, FQNENV. The DNA of the CDR3 is TGTGCCAGCAGCGGATCGACGAGAGCAGCGCGACTGTCTAGAAAGACCTATGGCTACACCTTC. This gives the protein CASSGSTRAARLSRKTYGYTF.

V is TRBV29-1 and J is TRBJ1-1; TRBD1 agrees at 8 bases. J gave up 0 bases and V 5 bases, and 14 bases lay outside the gene matches. CDR1 SQVTM and CDR2 ANQGSEA come from the germline V gene. The CDR3 is made up of 17 amino acids. The CDR3 spells CSVPPGGAFSLNTEAFF. CDR3 sequence (DNA): TGCAGCGTTCCCCCAGGGGGCGCCTTCAGTTTGAACACTGAAGCTTTCTTT. Combining the CDR3 with reference TRBV29-1 and TRBJ1-1 gives the whole variable domain SAVISQKPSRDICQRGTSLTIQCQVDSQVTMMFWYRQQPGQSLTLIATANQGSEATYESGFVIDKFPISRPNLTFSTLTVSNMSPEDSSIYLCSVPPGGAFSLNTEAFFGQGTRLTVV.

V is TRBV11-2 and J is TRBJ2-3, with D possibly TRBD2 on 7 matching bases. The CDR3 sequence is 14 residues long. Trimming shortened V by 3 bases and J by 6 bases, and 13 bases separated the two germline ends. CDR1 and CDR2 (germline): SGHAT, FQNNGV. The CDR3 spells CASSFAGGQDTQYF. The DNA for the CDR3 is TGTGCCAGCAGCTTCGCCGGGGGGCAGGATACGCAGTATTTT.

J is TRBJ2-7 and V is TRBV10-3; 7 bases map to TRBD1. V was pared by 5 bases and J by 4 bases, with 20 bases of the junction left unmatched. Germline CDR1 is ENHRY and CDR2 is SYGVKD. The CDR3 contains 18 residues. The CDR3 nucleotides read TGTGCCATCAGTCCGGCTAATGTTCGACAGGCAGGGGGTTACGAGCAGTACTTC. Translating gives CAISPANVRQAGGYEQYF.

This clone has only a few counts. The chain employs TRBV5-8 and TRBJ1-1; tentative D call: TRBD1 (6 bases). V lost 4 bases, J lost 11 bases, and 15 bases lay in between. The CDR3 spans 12 residues. Germline CDR1 and CDR2: SGHTS and YDEGEE. CDR3 DNA sequence: TGTGCCAGCAGCATGACAGGTTCCTGGGCTTTCTTT. Protein: CASSMTGSWAFF.

The chain carries TRBV4-3 and TRBJ2-7, with unresolved D. The CDR3 length is 14 residues. V lost 0 bases to trimming and J lost 2 bases, with 8 bases between them. CDR1 LGHNA and CDR2 YSLEER come from the germline V gene. CDR3 nucleotides: TGCGCCAGCAGCCAAGATGGGGATGCCTACGAGCAGTACTTC. Its translation: CASSQDGDAYEQYF.

V gene TRBV7-3 combines with J gene TRBJ2-5; TRBD2 matches 12 bases. CDR1 is SGHTA, CDR2 FQGTGA, per germline. V dropped 0 bases and J dropped 0; count of bases not matched to a gene: 2. The CDR3 consists of 17 residues. CDR3 region: CASSLTGTSGYQETQYF. CDR3 bases: TGTGCCAGCAGCTTAACGGGGACTAGCGGGTACCAAGAGACCCAGTACTTC.

The rearrangement uses TRBV10-3 and TRBJ2-2; maybe TRBD2 (6 bases). CDR3 length equals 14 residues. Per germline, CDR1 ENHRY and CDR2 SYGVKD. Deletions cut 0 bases from V and 10 bases from J, with 12 bases between. The CDR3 protein is CAISESGGAAELFF. Here the CDR3 DNA reads TGTGCCATCAGTGAGTCGGGGGGAGCGGCGGAGCTGTTTTTT.

The count of this clone is one. V is TRBV19 and J is TRBJ1-5; a possible D gene is TRBD1 (5 bases). This CDR3 has 15 amino acids. Trimming took 3 bases from V and 6 from J, leaving 15 bases between them. Looked up from germline, CDR1 is LNHDA and CDR2 is SQIVND (reference sequence). CDR3 DNA: TGTGCCAGTAGTATTACAGGATCGGAAGCTCAGCCCCAGCATTTT. It yields the protein CASSITGSEAQPQHF.

V and J are TRBV6-6 and TRBJ2-5; TRBD1 is a possible D gene (7 bases). V gave up 6 bases and J gave up 0 bases, with 17 bases separating them. This CDR3 has 16 amino acids. Germline CDR1 is MNHNY and CDR2 is SVGAGI (reference sequence). The CDR3 bases are TGTGCCAGCAGGCGCGGGACAGCGTTATACCAAGAGACCCAGTACTTC. The encoded protein is CASRRGTALYQETQYF.

The J gene is TRBJ1-6, the V gene TRBV9, with D unresolved. The CDR3 extends over 15 amino acids. Germline CDR1 SGDLS, CDR2 YYNGEE. Deletions cut 0 bases from V and 8 bases from J, with 12 bases between. The CDR3 loop reads CASSVEGQAYSPLHF. The CDR3 coding sequence is TGTGCCAGCAGCGTAGAAGGGCAGGCCTATTCACCCCTCCACTTT. Complete variable domain (other parts from reference TRBV9 and TRBJ1-6): DSGVTQTPKHLITATGQRVTLRCSPRSGDLSVYWYQQSLDQGLQFLIQYYNGEERAKGNILERFSAQQFPDLHSELNLSSLELGDSALYFCASSVEGQAYSPLHFGNGTRLTVT.

V and J are TRBV7-3 and TRBJ1-1; D not resolved. Germline V gene data show CDR1 as SGHTA and CDR2 as FQGTGA. The V end was cut by 6 bases, the J end by 9 bases, with 20 bases between. CDR3 length: 14 residues. For the CDR3, the DNA is TGTGCCAGCAGAGATTTGGCACACCCGGGGAAAGCTTTCTTT. Its protein product is CASRDLAHPGKAFF.

This chain connects TRBV4-2 to TRBJ2-5, with D perhaps matching TRBD2 (6 bases). Trimming stripped 4 bases from V and 5 bases from J, with 14 bases between. CDR3 length equals 14 residues. Per germline, CDR1 LGHNA and CDR2 YNFKEQ. CDR3 nucleotide sequence: TGTGCCAGCAGCCGGGAGGCAGGGAGCGAGACCCAGTACTTC. It yields the protein CASSREAGSETQYF.

As for this clone: At one of its ends the junction is not consistent with the germline gene, which may arise from a read error. The chain employs TRBV7-7 and TRBJ2-1, with unresolved D. Germline loops: CDR1 SSHAT, CDR2 FNYEAQ (reference sequence). There are 13 residues in the CDR3. CDR3 bases: TGTGCTAGCAGCTCCCAACTCGCCAATGAGCAGTTCTTC. Amino acids: CASSSQLANEQFF.

This clone was picked up a small number of times. The chain carries TRBV5-1 and TRBJ2-1, with TRBD1 identical over 7 bases. Per the germline V gene, CDR1 is SGHRS and CDR2 is YFSETQ. The length of the CDR3 is 15 residues. J lost 5 bases, V lost 1 base, and 6 bases had no gene match. The CDR3 loop is CASSLLGGADNEQFF. The CDR3, as DNA: TGCGCCAGCAGCTTGCTAGGGGGCGCCGACAATGAGCAGTTCTTC.